This is a list of T cell receptor beta chains from one sample in a study of lymphopenia after photon versus proton radiotherapy. The repertoire was sequenced with immunoSEQ multiplex PCR; TCRdb's copy has only in-frame clones and lacks some. The sample consists of 150,000 to 200,000 clones, 75% to 90% of them appearing once. Source: peripheral blood, taken from a patient treated with photon-based radiotherapy. All receptors derive from a man in his fifties or sixties with gastric cancer. Both conserved end residues are part of each CDR3. The D gene is left open where the match is weak. Part of the rows lack a size; the others show once, few, many or a class for expanded clones.

j_gene	v_gene	d_gene	abundance	CDR3nt	CDR3aa
TRBJ2-1	TRBV29-1	-	-	TGCAGCGAAAGGGGAAACTACAATGAGCAGTTCTTC	CSERGNYNEQFF
TRBJ1-2	TRBV18	TRBD1	-	TGTGCCAGCTCACCCGGGACAGGGTATAACTATGGCTACACCTTC	CASSPGTGYNYGYTF
TRBJ2-5	TRBV5-4	-	-	TGTGCCAGCAGCTTGGACATCGAAGAGACCCAGTACTTC	CASSLDIEETQYF
TRBJ1-1	TRBV6-5	-	-	TGTGCCAGCAGCCGGTCGATGGGGGCGGGGACTGAAGCTTTCTTT	CASSRSMGAGTEAFF
TRBJ2-7	TRBV5-1	TRBD2	once	TGCGCCAGCAGCTTGGATGCTAGCGGAAGTTTCTACGAGCAGTACTTC	CASSLDASGSFYEQYF
TRBJ2-1	TRBV4-2	-	-	TGTGCCAGCAGCCAAGATTTGAGAGGGCCGGACAATGAGCAGTTCTTC	CASSQDLRGPDNEQFF
TRBJ1-2	TRBV4-1	TRBD1	-	TGCGCCAGCAGCCCTCGACAGGGGGAAAGAGGCTACACCTTC	CASSPRQGERGYTF
TRBJ2-7	TRBV14	TRBD2	-	TGTGCCAGCAGCCAAGCCCCGGCTAGCGGGGACTACGAGCAGTACTTC	CASSQAPASGDYEQYF
TRBJ2-7	TRBV7-9	-	-	TGTGCCAGCAGCTTAGGGACGACGGCCTACGAGCAGTACTTC	CASSLGTTAYEQYF
TRBJ2-1	TRBV7-8	-	-	TGTGCCAGCAGCCCGCGGGTGGGCGTTCAGGGGCAGCAGTTCTTC	CASSPRVGVQGQQFF
TRBJ1-3	TRBV7-9	-	-	TGTGCCAGCAGCTTTACAGGGATCTCTGGAAACACCATATATTTT	CASSFTGISGNTIYF
TRBJ2-1	TRBV5-1	-	-	TGCGCCAGCAGCTTGGAGGTGCGGACTTACTACAATGAGCAGTTCTTC	CASSLEVRTYYNEQFF
TRBJ2-7	TRBV6-6	TRBD1	-	TGTGCCAGCAGTTACGAAGCAGGGGGTTCCTACGAGCAGTACTTC	CASSYEAGGSYEQYF
TRBJ1-4	TRBV4-2	-	-	TGTGCCAGCAGCCTCGCCGCCCCAGGAAGAGGGTATGATGAAAAACTGTTTTTT	CASSLAAPGRGYDEKLFF
TRBJ1-5	TRBV9	TRBD1	-	TGTGCCAGCAGCGGACAGGGGGCAAGGCAGCCCCAGCATTTT	CASSGQGARQPQHF
TRBJ2-2	TRBV19	TRBD1	-	TGTGCCACGAACGGACAGGGTGGAACCGGGGAGCTGTTTTTT	CATNGQGGTGELFF
TRBJ2-7	TRBV5-1	TRBD1	-	TGCGCCAGCAGGAACACAGGGGGCCAGTCCTACGAGCAGTACTTC	CASRNTGGQSYEQYF
TRBJ1-4	TRBV9	TRBD1	-	TGTGCCAGCAGCTCTCAGGGGGCTAGGGGTGAAAAACTGTTTTTT	CASSSQGARGEKLFF
TRBJ2-7	TRBV18	-	-	TGTGCCAGCTCACCGGCGATACTCCGCTACGAGCAGTACTTC	CASSPAILRYEQYF
TRBJ1-1	TRBV29-1	-	-	TGCAGCGTGTCGGACACACCAGGGAGGACTGAAGCTTTCTTT	CSVSDTPGRTEAFF
TRBJ1-4	TRBV5-1	-	-	TGCGCCAGCAGCCCTGGCCCACCTCCTGACGAAAAACTGTTTTTT	CASSPGPPPDEKLFF
TRBJ2-5	TRBV9	TRBD2	-	TGTGCCAGCAGCGTCTCACTAGCGGGACTTCAAGAGACCCAGTACTTC	CASSVSLAGLQETQYF
TRBJ1-5	TRBV9	-	-	TGTGCCAGCAGCGTAGAGCAGGGGAAGCCCCAGCATTTT	CASSVEQGKPQHF
TRBJ1-2	TRBV19	-	-	TGTGCCTCTGAGGGGGTTTGGGGCTATGGCTACACCTTC	CASEGVWGYGYTF
TRBJ1-1	TRBV7-3	TRBD1	-	TGTGCCAGCAGCTTAGGGACAGGGGGCGAGAACACTGAAGCTTTCTTT	CASSLGTGGENTEAFF
TRBJ1-1	TRBV2	TRBD1	-	TGTGCCAGCAACGGACAGGGGGCGATTAGGGCTGAAGCTTTCTTT	CASNGQGAIRAEAFF